This T cell receptor beta chain was recovered during a study of T cell repertoires in cytomegalovirus infection. TCRdb fed the reads into MiXCR, producing one record per CDR3 protein. This sample yields about 260,000 distinct CDR3 sequences, of which about an eighth are seen a single time; 8.8% belongs to the top ten. The sequenced sample consisted of PBMCs. The sequence derives from a human donor in good health (CMV status not recorded). Some clones in this sample may be carry-over from other donors' samples.

CDR3 DNA sequence: TGCAGTGCTCAGGGGGGTTCACCCCTCCACTTT. Its translation is CSAQGGSPLHF. The rearrangement joins TRBV20-1 to TRBJ1-6, with TRBD1 matching 7 bases. The germline V gene has CDR1 DFQATT and CDR2 SNEGSKA (reference sequence). The CDR3 contains 11 residues. V lost 5 bases, J lost 9 bases, and 1 base stayed unmatched.